The rows below give T cell receptor beta chains drawn from one sample of a study of blood T cell repertoires in COVID-19. Using immunoSEQ multiplex PCR, the repertoire was profiled, and TCRdb retains in-frame clones only, with some absent. The sample has around 300,000 clones; roughly 86% are singletons. The sequenced material came from peripheral blood. These receptors originate from a man between 18 and 29 years old with active or convalescent COVID-19. CDR3s include the opening cysteine and the closing phenylalanine or tryptophan. D genes are given only for firm matches. Size tells how often a clone was seen (once, few, many) or the class of an expanded clone, and some rows leave it out.

>TRBV4-3|TRBJ2-3|TRBD2|once
TGCGCCAGCAGCCGTTCCGATAGCGGGGGGGGCACAGATACGCAGTATTTT
CASSRSDSGGGTDTQYF
>TRBV10-2|TRBJ1-1|TRBD1|.
TGCGCCGCAGGGGACAGGAACACTGAAGCTTTCTTT
CAAGDRNTEAFF
>TRBV13|TRBJ1-1|.|once
TGTGCCAGCAGCTTATTCGGGGTAAACACTGAAGCTTTCTTT
CASSLFGVNTEAFF
>TRBV5-6|TRBJ2-7|TRBD1|.
TGTGCCAGCAGCGTGGACAGGGTGGTCTACGAGCAGTACTTC
CASSVDRVVYEQYF
>TRBV4-3|TRBJ2-3|.|.
TGCGCCAGCAGCCAAGATACGGGGGTGGATACGCAGTATTTT
CASSQDTGVDTQYF
>TRBV4-1|TRBJ1-1|.|.
TGCGCCAGCAGCCAGGGCACGAAGACAGCCGAAAACCCTGAAGCTTTCTTT
CASSQGTKTAENPEAFF
>TRBV9|TRBJ1-6|TRBD1|.
TGTGCCAGCAGCCCCACGGGACAGGTCTTATCACCCCTCCACTTT
CASSPTGQVLSPLHF
>TRBV6-8|TRBJ2-7|.|.
TGTGCCAGCAGTACCCCCCCCAGGGAACCCTACGAGCAGTACTTC
CASSTPPREPYEQYF
>TRBV13|TRBJ2-2|.|once
TGTGCCGCCGGGGGAAACACCGGGGAGCTGTTTTTT
CAAGGNTGELFF
>TRBV4-2|TRBJ2-3|TRBD1|.
TGTGCCAGCAGCCAATTTAATGGACACCCAGGGGGTGCAGATACGCAGTATTTT
CASSQFNGHPGGADTQYF
>TRBV2|TRBJ2-7|.|.
TGTGCCAACGCTCACAGGGACTCCTACGAGCAGTACTTC
CANAHRDSYEQYF
>TRBV2|TRBJ1-1|TRBD1|.
TGTGCCAGCAGTGATGCGTCGTCACAGGGGCTCGTTGGGAACACTGAAGCTTTCTTT
CASSDASSQGLVGNTEAFF
>TRBV19|TRBJ2-5|.|.
TGTGCCAGTAGTATAGACGATGGGGGGACGGGGACCCAGTACTTC
CASSIDDGGTGTQYF
>TRBV19|TRBJ1-5|.|few
TGTGCCACCCGGGACTATTATAGCAATCAGCCCCAGCATTTT
CATRDYYSNQPQHF
>TRBV2|TRBJ2-1|.|.
TGTGCCAGCAGTGATAAGGGAGCCTACAATGAGCAGTTCTTC
CASSDKGAYNEQFF
>TRBV9|TRBJ2-6|TRBD1|.
TGTGCCAGCAGCGCGAGACAGGGGGACCTTTCTGGGGCCAACGTCCTGACTTTC
CASSARQGDLSGANVLTF
>TRBV2|TRBJ2-5|.|.
TGTGCCAGCAGCCCCGACTCCCAAGAGACCCAGTACTTC
CASSPDSQETQYF
>TRBV15|TRBJ2-3|.|.
TGTGCCACCAGCAGATATAACACAGATACGCAGTATTTT
CATSRYNTDTQYF
>TRBV4-3|TRBJ1-5|.|.
TGCGCCAGCAGCCAAGAGCGACTAAATCAGCCCCAGCATTTT
CASSQERLNQPQHF
>TRBV2|TRBJ2-5|.|.
TGTGCCAGCAGTGAAGGGACACTTGGGACCCAGTACTTC
CASSEGTLGTQYF
>TRBV10-3|TRBJ1-4|.|.
TGTGCCATCACCCGGTCGGTAAATGAAAAACTGTTTTTT
CAITRSVNEKLFF
>TRBV5-1|TRBJ1-6|.|.
TGCGCCAGCAGCTTGATCCCCCGGAGGAAGGATTCACCCCTCCACTTT
CASSLIPRRKDSPLHF
>TRBV19|TRBJ1-1|.|.
TGTGCCAGTAGTATAGTAATGAACACTGAAGCTTTCTTT
CASSIVMNTEAFF
>TRBV4-2|TRBJ2-5|.|.
TGTGCCAGCAGCCAAATGCAGTGGGGGCTCCAAGAGACCCAGTACTTC
CASSQMQWGLQETQYF
>TRBV11-2|TRBJ2-7|.|.
TGTGCCAGCAGCTTAGGTCAGATCTCCTACGAGCAGTACTTC
CASSLGQISYEQYF
>TRBV6-2/TRBV6-3|TRBJ1-3|.|many
TGTGCCAGCAGTTACTCAACAGGGTTGGGGAACACCATATATTTT
CASSYSTGLGNTIYF
>TRBV5-1|TRBJ2-1|TRBD1|.
TGCGCCAGCAGCCCCCGTGTGACAGGGGAGAGGCACTTCTACAATGAGCAGTTCTTC
CASSPRVTGERHFYNEQFF
>TRBV19|TRBJ2-2|TRBD2|few
TGTGCCAGTAGTATAGCCCTAGCGGCTACCGGGGAGCTGTTTTTT
CASSIALAATGELFF
>TRBV13|TRBJ2-1|.|.
TGTGCCAGCAGCTTAGGCGGGGTTTGGGGGCCTAGCTCCTACAATGAGCAGTTCTTC
CASSLGGVWGPSSYNEQFF
>TRBV6-5|TRBJ2-7|TRBD2|.
TGTGCCAGCAGTTACTCGTCGGGGGGTACCTACGAGCAGTACTTC
CASSYSSGGTYEQYF
>TRBV15|TRBJ1-2|.|.
TGTGCCACCAGCAGAGATTCGGTGGAGGGCTACACCTTC
CATSRDSVEGYTF
>TRBV18|TRBJ2-7|.|.
TGTGCCAGCTCACCGGGGGGTCCCTCCTACGAGCAGTACTTC
CASSPGGPSYEQYF
>TRBV9|TRBJ2-1|.|.
TGTGCCAGCAGCGTTTTTCAGGGGTTTGACTATGAGCAGTTCTTC
CASSVFQGFDYEQFF
>TRBV4-1|TRBJ2-2|TRBD2|.
TGCGCCAGCAGCCAAGGATCAGCGGGGGCCAACACCGGGGAGCTGTTTTTT
CASSQGSAGANTGELFF
>TRBV6-5|TRBJ1-3|.|few
TGTGCCAGCAGACAGGGAAGGATAGGAAACACCATATATTTT
CASRQGRIGNTIYF
>TRBV7-6|TRBJ2-7|TRBD2|.
TGTGCCAGCAGCTTAGAGAGCGGGGAAAGCTCCTACGAGCAGTACTTC
CASSLESGESSYEQYF
>TRBV10-3|TRBJ2-5|TRBD2|.
TGTGCCATTTGCAATAGCGGGGGCGGAGAGACCCAGTACTTC
CAICNSGGGETQYF
>TRBV27|TRBJ1-2|.|.
TGTGCCAGCAAGTCGGCAGGGTTGTCTAACTATGGCTACACCTTC
CASKSAGLSNYGYTF
>TRBV7-9|TRBJ2-1|.|.
TGTGCCAGCAGCTTAGTTTTGGCAGGTTACAATGAGCAGTTCTTC
CASSLVLAGYNEQFF
>TRBV2|TRBJ2-1|TRBD2|.
TGTGCCAGCAGTGATCCGGGACTAGCGGGGCCGAGCTCCTACAATGAGCAGTTCTTC
CASSDPGLAGPSSYNEQFF
>TRBV2|TRBJ2-5|TRBD2|once
TGTGCCAGCAGAGAAGGCGGGGGGCTGGTAGGAGAGACCCAGTACTTC
CASREGGGLVGETQYF
>TRBV7-3|TRBJ2-3|.|.
TGTGCCAGCAGCTTAAGTTCTAGCCCCCCAGATACGCAGTATTTT
CASSLSSSPPDTQYF
>TRBV5-4|TRBJ1-1|TRBD1|.
TGTGCCAGCAGGTCCGGGACAGGGAGTGGCTACACTGAAGCTTTCTTT
CASRSGTGSGYTEAFF
>TRBV6-2/TRBV6-3|TRBJ2-3|.|.
TGTGCCAGCAGTGGCAGTTCGGATACGCAGTATTTT
CASSGSSDTQYF
>TRBV13|TRBJ1-1|TRBD1|few
TGTGCCAGCAGCATCCTCAGGGGGCTGGGCACTGAAGCTTTCTTT
CASSILRGLGTEAFF
>TRBV6-2/TRBV6-3|TRBJ2-3|TRBD2|.
TGTGCCAGCAGTTACTCGAGTAGCGGGGTGACAGATACGCAGTATTTT
CASSYSSSGVTDTQYF
>TRBV6-2/TRBV6-3|TRBJ2-4|.|.
TGTGCCAGCAGTTACTGGGCTTCCCTTAGCGGGGACAGGGAAGACATTCAGTACTTC
CASSYWASLSGDREDIQYF
>TRBV5-4|TRBJ1-2|.|.
TGTGCCAGCAGCCTTCCCCTTAACTATGGCTACACCTTC
CASSLPLNYGYTF
>TRBV9|TRBJ2-6|TRBD2|.
TGTGCCAGCAGCGTCAGTCTGACTAGCGGGGGGCCCACTGGGGCCAACGTCCTGACTTTC
CASSVSLTSGGPTGANVLTF
>TRBV5-8|TRBJ1-5|.|.
TGTGCCAGCAGCTTGAGGAGAAATCAGCCCCAGCATTTT
CASSLRRNQPQHF